This TCR beta chain was documented in a study of cytomegalovirus exposure and HLA in healthy donors. Overall study: A later analysis reported the same platform for the 90 to 150 validation repertoires and the roughly 700 first-cohort repertoires. Findings and limits, study-wide: Among TCR sequences, most were rare, though some public TCRs appeared in many donors. The authors listed approximately 160 TCR beta chains as cytomegalovirus-associated. A few chains tied to CMV proved CMV antigen-specific in vitro.

CDR1 and CDR2 (germline): MDHEN, SYDVKM. Deletions cut 2 bases from V and 2 bases from J, with 7 bases between. This CDR3 is built from 13 residues. Using immunoSEQ multiplex PCR, the repertoire was profiled, and TCRdb retains in-frame clones only, with some absent. This sample yields 150,000 to 200,000 clones, of which around 84% are seen a single time; about 15% belongs to the top ten. Remarks on this clone: Its target is unknown.

This clonotype was sampled from a man aged 18-30 years in good health and CMV-seropositive. Sequencing used PBMCs. The chain joins TRBV28 to TRBJ2-7; D is uncertain. The CDR3 DNA reads as TGTGCCAGCAGTTTAAACGGAGCCTACGAGCAGTACTTC. Amino acid sequence: CASSLNGAYEQYF.